A selection of T cell receptor beta chains follows, all from one sample in a study of blood T cells in healthy people across ages. TCRdb independently ran MiXCR on the 5' RACE reads; one entry per CDR3 protein. The sample carries 1.5 million to 2 million distinct CDR3 sequences, 49% recorded once. The sample comprised blood. All receptors derive from a woman between 35 and 50 years old in good health. The CDR3 runs from the conserved cysteine through the conserved F or W. The D gene is left open where the match is weak. Rows may omit the clone size; those that give it use once, few, many or a size class.

size	J	D	V	CDR3	DNA
few	TRBJ2-7	.	TRBV6-1	CASSNWTIPPYEQYF	TGTGCCAGCAGCAACTGGACGATACCCCCCTACGAGCAGTACTTC
few	TRBJ2-7	TRBD2	TRBV5-5	CASSLGLAFHEQYF	TGTGCCAGCAGCTTGGGACTAGCTTTCCACGAGCAGTACTTC
few	TRBJ2-5	.	TRBV5-1	CASSLGFGETQYF	TGCGCCAGCAGCTTGGGGTTCGGGGAGACCCAGTACTTC
few	TRBJ2-7	.	TRBV4-1	CASSQPPGNEQYF	TGCGCCAGCAGCCAGCCCCCAGGTAACGAGCAGTACTTC
.	TRBJ2-1	TRBD2	TRBV4-3	CASSQLRGDYNEQFF	TGCGCCAGCAGCCAACTGCGGGGGGACTACAATGAGCAGTTCTTC
.	TRBJ2-1	TRBD2	TRBV20-1	CSARLAGINNEQFF	TGCAGTGCTAGGCTAGCGGGGATTAACAATGAGCAGTTCTTC
.	TRBJ2-7	.	TRBV27	CASSPGEARWKGEQYF	TGTGCCAGCAGTCCGGGAGAGGCCCGTTGGAAGGGCGAGCAGTACTTC
.	TRBJ2-1	.	TRBV6-6	CASSYSRDGEQFF	TGTGCCAGCAGTTACTCGAGGGATGGTGAGCAGTTCTTC
.	TRBJ1-2	.	TRBV27	CASSLWGEQGSGGYTF	TGTGCCAGCAGTTTATGGGGGGAACAGGGTTCGGGCGGCTACACCTTC
once	TRBJ1-1	TRBD1	TRBV29-1	CSVLTGGLNTEAFF	TGCAGCGTTCTGACAGGGGGGTTAAACACTGAAGCTTTCTTT
few	TRBJ2-1	TRBD2	TRBV29-1	CSVVSAGGLPGEQFF	TGCAGCGTTGTATCAGCGGGGGGGCTACCGGGTGAGCAGTTCTTC
.	TRBJ2-7	.	TRBV27	CASSRQNSYEQYF	TGTGCCAGCAGTCGACAGAACTCCTACGAGCAGTACTTC
once	TRBJ1-5	.	TRBV7-8	CASSLEDLGGSNQPQHF	TGTGCCAGCAGCTTAGAAGATTTAGGGGGAAGCAATCAGCCCCAGCATTTT
once	TRBJ2-6	TRBD2	TRBV7-2	CASSVRLAGDPGANVLTF	TGTGCCAGCAGCGTAAGACTAGCGGGGGACCCTGGGGCCAACGTCCTGACTTTC
.	TRBJ2-3	.	TRBV28	CASMDGSTDTQYF	TGTGCCAGCATGGACGGGAGCACAGATACGCAGTATTTT
.	TRBJ2-5	TRBD2	TRBV7-9	CASSHSGLAGNEQYF	TGTGCCAGCAGCCATAGTGGGCTAGCGGGTAATGAGCAGTACTTC
few	TRBJ2-7	.	TRBV7-8	CASSLAEIEQYF	TGTGCCAGCAGCTTAGCGGAAATCGAGCAGTACTTC
.	TRBJ2-5	.	TRBV20-1	CSALDHLAYEQHF	TGCAGTGCTTTGGATCACCTCGCCTACGAGCAGCACTTC
.	TRBJ2-7	.	TRBV10-2	CASTGTENEQYF	TGCGCCAGTACCGGGACCGAGAACGAGCAGTACTTC
.	TRBJ2-6	TRBD1	TRBV20-1	CSARLVVVGQGVSGANVLTF	TGCAGTGCTAGATTGGTGGTGGTCGGACAGGGCGTCTCTGGGGCCAACGTCCTGACTTTC
few	TRBJ2-5	TRBD1	TRBV11-1	CASSLEGGAETQYF	TGTGCCAGCAGCTTAGAAGGGGGCGCAGAGACCCAGTACTTC
.	TRBJ1-5	.	TRBV27	CASSRISNQPQHF	TGTGCCAGCAGCCGAATTAGCAATCAGCCCCAGCATTTT
few	TRBJ2-5	TRBD1	TRBV25-1	CASSVLGQGDQETQYF	TGTGCCAGCAGCGTCCTCGGACAGGGAGACCAAGAGACCCAGTACTTC
.	TRBJ2-3	.	TRBV6-1	CASSDRWGTIRADTQYF	TGTGCCAGCAGTGATAGGTGGGGGACAATTAGGGCAGATACGCAGTATTTT
once	TRBJ1-2	.	TRBV28	CASSSRVGGYTF	TGTGCCAGCAGCTCCAGGGTTGGCGGCTACACCTTC
once	TRBJ2-5	TRBD2	TRBV7-2	CASSLESGVVKTQYF	TGTGCCAGCAGCTTAGAAAGCGGGGTAGTGAAGACCCAGTACTTC
.	TRBJ2-7	TRBD1	TRBV29-1	CSVEVGQVPYEQYF	TGCAGCGTTGAAGTCGGACAGGTCCCCTACGAGCAGTACTTC